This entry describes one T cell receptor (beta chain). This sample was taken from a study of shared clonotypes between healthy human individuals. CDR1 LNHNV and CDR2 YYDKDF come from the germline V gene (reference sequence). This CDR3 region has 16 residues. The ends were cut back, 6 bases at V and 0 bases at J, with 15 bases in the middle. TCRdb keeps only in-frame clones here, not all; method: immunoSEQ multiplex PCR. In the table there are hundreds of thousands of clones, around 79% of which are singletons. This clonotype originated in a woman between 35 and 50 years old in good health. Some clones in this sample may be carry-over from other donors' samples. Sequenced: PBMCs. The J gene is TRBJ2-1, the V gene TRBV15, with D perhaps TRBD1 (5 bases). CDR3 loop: CATRDGRESSYNEQFF. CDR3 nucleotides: TGTGCCACCAGAGACGGCAGGGAAAGCTCCTACAATGAGCAGTTCTTC. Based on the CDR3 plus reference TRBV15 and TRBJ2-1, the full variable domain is DAMVIQNPRYQVTQFGKPVTLSCSQTLNHNVMYWYQQKSSQAPKLLFHYYDKDFNNEADTPDNFQSRRPNTSFCFLDIRSPGLGDTAMYLCATRDGRESSYNEQFFGPGTRLTVL.